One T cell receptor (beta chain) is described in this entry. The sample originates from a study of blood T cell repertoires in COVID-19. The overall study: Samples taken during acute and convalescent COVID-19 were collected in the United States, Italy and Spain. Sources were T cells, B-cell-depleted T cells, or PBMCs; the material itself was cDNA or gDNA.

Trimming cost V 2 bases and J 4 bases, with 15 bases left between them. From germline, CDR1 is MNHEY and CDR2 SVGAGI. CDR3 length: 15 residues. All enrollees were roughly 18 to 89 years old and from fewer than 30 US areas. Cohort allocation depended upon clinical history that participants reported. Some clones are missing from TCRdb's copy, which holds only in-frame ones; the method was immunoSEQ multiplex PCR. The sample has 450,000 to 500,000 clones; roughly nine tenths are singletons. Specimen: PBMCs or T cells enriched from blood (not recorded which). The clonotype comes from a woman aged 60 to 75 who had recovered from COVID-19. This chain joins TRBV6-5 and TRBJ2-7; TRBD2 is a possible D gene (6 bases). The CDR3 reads CASSYRGIGGYEQYV. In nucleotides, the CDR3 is TGTGCCAGCAGTTACCGAGGCATCGGAGGGTACGAGCAGTACGTC.